The entry below describes one T cell receptor (beta chain). This sample was included in a study of identifying expanded T cells in peripheral blood. There are 15 residues in the CDR3. The V gene's germline CDR1 is SGHNT and CDR2 YYREEE (reference sequence). Libraries were prepared by immunoSEQ multiplex PCR; TCRdb keeps only in-frame clonotypes and omits some of them. Among 80,000 to 90,000 clones listed, around nine tenths were seen once. V usage is TRBV5-4 and J usage is TRBJ1-6; D remains unclear. Sequences were obtained from blood. The sequence came from a person aged 18 to 70 in good health. In DNA, the CDR3 is TGTGCTACTAGTGGGGAGAAAGCTGTTAATTCACCCCTCCACTTT. It yields the protein CATSGEKAVNSPLHF.